This TCR beta chain comes out of a study of blood T cell repertoires in COVID-19. As for the study in general: The United States, Italy and Spain were the sources of the acute and convalescent COVID-19 samples. PBMCs, B-cell-depleted T cells, or T cells provided the cDNA or gDNA that made up the material.

J gave up 6 bases and V 6 bases, and 8 bases lay outside the gene matches. CDR1 and CDR2 from the germline V gene are SNHLY and FYNNEI. The CDR3 loop spans 13 amino acids. Cohorts were based on clinical histories the participants reported. This clone was counted only a few times. TCRdb's copy holds only in-frame clones and misses some; the assay was immunoSEQ multiplex PCR. Of under 350,000 clones in the sample, 86% were seen once. The sequence derives from a woman in her thirties or forties with acute COVID-19. The chain uses TRBV2 and TRBJ2-7, with TRBD1 matching over 7 bases. The material sequenced was PBMCs or T cells enriched from blood (not recorded which). In DNA form, the CDR3 reads TGTGCCAGCAGCCGGGACAGAATGCCCGAGCAGTACTTC. As protein: CASSRDRMPEQYF. Together with reference TRBV2 and TRBJ2-7, the CDR3 gives the full variable domain: EPEVTQTPSHQVTQMGQEVILRCVPISNHLYFYWYRQILGQKVEFLVSFYNNEISEKSEIFDDQFSVERPDGSNFTLKIRSTKLEDSAMYFCASSRDRMPEQYFGPGTRLTVT.